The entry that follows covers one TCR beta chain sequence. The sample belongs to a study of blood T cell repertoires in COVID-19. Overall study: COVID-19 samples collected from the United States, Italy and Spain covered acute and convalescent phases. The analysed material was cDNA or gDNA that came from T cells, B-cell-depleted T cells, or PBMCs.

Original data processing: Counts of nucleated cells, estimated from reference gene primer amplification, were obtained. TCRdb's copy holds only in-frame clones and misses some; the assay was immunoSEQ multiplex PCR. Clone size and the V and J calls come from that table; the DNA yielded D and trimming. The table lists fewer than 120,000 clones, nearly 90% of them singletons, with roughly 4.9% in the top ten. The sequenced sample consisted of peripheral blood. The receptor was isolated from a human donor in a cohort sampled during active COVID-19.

CDR3 residues: CASSTTGTVGFRQTEAFF. The CDR3 DNA reads TGTGCCAGCAGCACCACCGGGACAGTAGGTTTTCGGCAAACTGAAGCTTTCTTT. The chain has TRBV5-5 and TRBJ1-1, with 7 nucleotides matching TRBD1. After removal of 4 bases from V and 5 bases from J, the junction contained 20 bases not matched to a gene. The germline gives CDR1 SGHKS, CDR2 YYEKEE (reference sequence). The CDR3 contains 18 residues.